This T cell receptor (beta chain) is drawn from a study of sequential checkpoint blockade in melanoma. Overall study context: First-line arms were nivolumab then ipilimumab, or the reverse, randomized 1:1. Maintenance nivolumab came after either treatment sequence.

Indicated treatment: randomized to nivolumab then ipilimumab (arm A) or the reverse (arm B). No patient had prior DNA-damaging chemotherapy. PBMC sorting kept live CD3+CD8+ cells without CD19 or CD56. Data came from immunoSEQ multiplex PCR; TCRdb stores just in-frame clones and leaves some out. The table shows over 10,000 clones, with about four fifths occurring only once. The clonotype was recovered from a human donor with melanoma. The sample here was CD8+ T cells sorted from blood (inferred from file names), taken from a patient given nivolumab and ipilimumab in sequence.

CDR3 coding DNA: TGTGCCAGCAGTTTCGGGGGAGAGTTCGCTAACGAGCAGTACTTC. Protein product: CASSFGGEFANEQYF. The rearrangement links TRBV27 to TRBJ2-7; D is perhaps TRBD2 (6 bases). V dropped 3 bases and J dropped 5 bases, with 17 bases sitting between them. The CDR3 runs to 15 residues. Germline CDR1 MNHEY, CDR2 SMNVEV (reference sequence).